The 10 T cell receptor beta chains reported below all come from one sample, sequenced in a study of CD8+ T cells in alopecia areata. Extracted RNA was reverse transcribed, and the resulting cDNA served as sequencing template. Clones were sequenced by immunoSEQ multiplex PCR, and TCRdb holds only the in-frame ones, with some missing. The data contain some 130,000 clones, about 57% of them singletons. This specimen consisted of CD4+ T cells sorted from blood, obtained at week 0. The receptor set was obtained from a human donor with alopecia areata.

The chain links TRBV6-5 to TRBJ2-7; tentative D call: TRBD2 (5 bases). Germline lookup yields CDR1 MNHEY and CDR2 SVGAGI. V lost 6 bases and J 4 bases, leaving 13 bases between the germline ends. This CDR3 has 13 residues. The CDR3 DNA is TGTGCCAGCAGCCTCGGCCTAGCTTACGAGCAGTACTTC. Its translation: CASSLGLAYEQYF.

This clone has more than one count but fewer than ten. This chain uses TRBV2 with TRBJ1-1, with D unclear. This CDR3 has 15 amino acids. Deletions cut 0 bases from V and 2 bases from J, with 10 bases between. Per germline, CDR1 SNHLY and CDR2 FYNNEI. CDR3 sequence reads: CASSEARTLNTEAFF. The DNA of the CDR3 is TGTGCCAGCAGTGAAGCCAGGACGTTAAACACTGAAGCTTTCTTT.

The chain is built from TRBV10-2 and TRBJ2-3, with D tentatively TRBD1 (5 bases). Germline values: CDR1 WSHSY, CDR2 SAAADI. The CDR3 runs 14 residues. V gave up 2 bases and J gave up 0 bases, with 6 bases separating them. CDR3 DNA: TGCGCCAGCAGTGAGCAGGGAAGCACAGATACGCAGTATTTT. It is translated as CASSEQGSTDTQYF.

The rearrangement uses TRBV6-1 and TRBJ2-7; 7 nucleotides line up with TRBD1. J was trimmed by 0 bases and V by 2 bases; bases with no gene match: 10. From germline, CDR1 is MNHNS and CDR2 SASEGT. The CDR3 runs 17 residues. The CDR3 loop is CASSEMGFRDSSYEQYF. For the CDR3, the DNA is TGTGCCAGCAGTGAAATGGGGTTCCGGGACAGCTCCTACGAGCAGTACTTC.

The DNA for the CDR3 is TGCGCCAGCAGCACGCACCGAAGGACCGGGGAGCTGTTTTTT. This encodes CASSTHRRTGELFF. The gene calls are TRBV4-3 and TRBJ2-2; D is uncertain. The CDR3 runs 14 residues. The V gene lost 5 bases and the J gene lost 5 bases, with 12 bases spanning the gap. In germline, CDR1 is LGHNA, CDR2 YSLEER.

The J gene is TRBJ1-4, the V gene TRBV5-1; D not certain. Trimming shortened V by 4 bases and J by 0 bases, and 7 bases separated the two germline ends. Germline V gene sequence: CDR1 SGHRS, CDR2 YFSETQ. This CDR3 is built from 14 residues. This CDR3 reads CASSPGATNEKLFF. The CDR3 nucleotides are TGCGCCAGCAGCCCCGGGGCAACTAATGAAAAACTGTTTTTT.

CDR3 amino acids: CASSMRLAGAPSTDTQYF. The CDR3, as DNA: TGTGCCAGTAGTATGCGACTAGCGGGAGCCCCTAGCACAGATACGCAGTATTTT. V is TRBV19 and J is TRBJ2-3, with 12 bases fitting TRBD2. This CDR3 spans 18 amino acids. Unmatched junction bases numbered 7, after V lost 3 bases and J lost 0 bases. Germline assignment: CDR1 LNHDA and CDR2 SQIVND (reference sequence).

V gene TRBV5-1 combines with J gene TRBJ2-1; D gene uncertain. The CDR3 extends over 11 amino acids. CDR1 SGHRS and CDR2 YFSETQ come from the germline V gene. The V end was cut by 0 bases, the J end by 8 bases, with 3 bases between. Written as DNA, the CDR3 is TGCGCCAGCAGCTTGGTTGATGAGCAGTTCTTC. This encodes CASSLVDEQFF.

The V call is TRBV25-1, the J call TRBJ1-2; D is unclear. The V and J ends lost 5 bases and 8 bases respectively, with 15 bases between them. The CDR3 covers 13 residues. Germline CDR1 is MGHDK and CDR2 is SYGVNS. The CDR3 sequence is CASSRYGIGGYTF. The CDR3 bases are TGTGCCAGCAGTAGGTACGGGATTGGAGGCTACACCTTC.

This clone was counted only a few times. This chain uses TRBV28 with TRBJ2-5, with D unresolved. The CDR3 loop spans 13 amino acids. Germline V gene sequence: CDR1 MDHEN, CDR2 SYDVKM. The V and J ends lost 3 bases and 2 bases respectively, with 7 bases between them. CDR3 nucleotide sequence: TGTGCCAGCAGTTTTGGCCAACAAGAGACCCAGTACTTC. This encodes CASSFGQQETQYF.